The TCR beta chain described here comes from a study of breast tumors, draining lymph nodes, adjacent tissues. TCRdb reanalysed the multiplex PCR reads using MiXCR and keeps one entry per CDR3 protein. The repertoire holds around 290,000 distinct CDR3 sequences, with under 35% as singletons. Breast cancer patients provided tissue from their axillary draining lymph nodes. The CDR3 is 15 amino acids. The ends were cut back, 0 bases at V and 9 bases at J, with 17 bases in the middle. The germline CDR1 and CDR2 sequences are MRHNA and SNTAGT. On this clonotype: The antigen is not known.

Overall study findings and caveats: That most tumor T cells come from lymph nodes remained unproven. Tumors had less TCR diversity than lymph nodes, more than nontumor tissue. Findings are consistent with lymph node origin and intratumoral expansion of most tumor T cells. Tumor and nontumor repertoires were significantly more similar in luminal-like than in basal-like breast cancer.

The chain has TRBV6-4 and TRBJ1-2; possible D gene TRBD1, 5 bases. Material: axillary lymph node tissue. This receptor was taken from a female donor with breast cancer. Some clones in this sample may be carry-over from other donors' samples. The CDR3 here is CASSDSKGLAGSYTF. The CDR3 DNA follows: TGTGCCAGCAGTGACTCTAAGGGACTAGCGGGGAGCTACACCTTC.